The clone carrying this T cell receptor (beta chain) came up a few times. Its specificity is unknown. V shed 7 bases and J 6 bases; nucleotides not matched to a gene: 8. CDR3 length equals 14 residues. CDR1 and CDR2 from the germline V gene are MDHEN and SYDVKM. This entry comes from a study of human T cells and chemical hapten exposure. Overall study results and limits: The number of TCRs over 1 in 1000 frequency stayed unchanged after DPC.

TCRdb redid the calling of the RACE reads with MiXCR, one entry per CDR3 protein. The sample lists tens of thousands of distinct CDR3 sequences, approximately 12% occurring once. The time point here: pre-sensitization, week 0. This sample's treatment: therapeutic diphenylcyclopropenone sensitization with weekly scalp DPC. It was from unfractionated whole blood that total RNA was extracted. The source is a woman aged 40 to 50 with alopecia areata. Some clones in this sample may be carry-over from other donors' samples. This chain joins TRBV28 and TRBJ2-1; 8 positions match TRBD2. The sample in question was whole blood, obtained in connection with sensitization to the hapten diphenylcyclopropenone (DPC). This CDR3 is CASTPGLVVNEQFF. The CDR3 DNA reads TGTGCCAGCACCCCGGGACTAGTCGTCAATGAGCAGTTCTTC. The variable domain in full, with the rest retrieved from reference TRBV28 and TRBJ2-1, is DVKVTQSSRYLVKRTGEKVFLECVQDMDHENMFWYRQDPGLGLRLIYFSYDVKMKEKGDIPEGYSVSREKKERFSLILESASTNQTSMYLCASTPGLVVNEQFFGPGTRLTVL.